Listed below are T cell receptor beta chains from one sample, sequenced in a study of cytomegalovirus exposure and HLA in healthy donors. Assay used: immunoSEQ multiplex PCR; TCRdb lists only in-frame clones, some missing. The data contain 110,000 or so clones, approximately 80% of them singletons. Sequences were obtained from PBMCs. The receptors were gathered from a woman between 18 and 29 years old in good health and CMV-seronegative. Both conserved end residues are part of each CDR3. The D gene is left open where the match is weak. Clone size, where shown, is once, few, many, or a class for clones that have expanded.

V gene: TRBV29-1; J gene: TRBJ1-3; D gene: NA; clone size: NA; CDR3 protein: CSVADSVGNTIYF; CDR3 DNA: TGCAGCGTCGCCGACAGCGTCGGAAACACCATATATTTT
V gene: TRBV21-1; J gene: TRBJ1-1; D gene: NA; clone size: NA; CDR3 protein: CASSTGQQNTEAFF; CDR3 DNA: TGTGCCAGCAGCACCGGACAACAAAACACTGAAGCTTTCTTT
V gene: TRBV6-4; J gene: TRBJ1-1; D gene: NA; clone size: NA; CDR3 protein: CASNQRRGTEAFF; CDR3 DNA: TGTGCCAGCAATCAGAGACGAGGTACTGAAGCTTTCTTT
V gene: TRBV29-1; J gene: TRBJ2-3; D gene: NA; clone size: NA; CDR3 protein: CSVERSRVADTQYF; CDR3 DNA: TGCAGCGTTGAAAGGTCGAGGGTAGCAGATACGCAGTATTTT
V gene: TRBV19; J gene: TRBJ1-5; D gene: NA; clone size: NA; CDR3 protein: CASSIQADHQPQHF; CDR3 DNA: TGTGCCAGTAGTATACAGGCAGACCATCAGCCCCAGCATTTT
V gene: TRBV9; J gene: TRBJ1-2; D gene: NA; clone size: NA; CDR3 protein: CASSVGDSLFYGYTF; CDR3 DNA: TGTGCCAGCAGCGTAGGTGACAGTCTTTTCTATGGCTACACCTTC
V gene: TRBV15; J gene: TRBJ1-4; D gene: TRBD1; clone size: few; CDR3 protein: CATSRERDRLNEKLFF; CDR3 DNA: TGTGCCACCAGCAGAGAACGGGACAGGTTAAATGAAAAACTGTTTTTT
V gene: TRBV6-1; J gene: TRBJ2-1; D gene: TRBD1; clone size: NA; CDR3 protein: CASTWGTGNEQFF; CDR3 DNA: TGTGCCAGCACCTGGGGGACAGGGAATGAGCAGTTCTTC
V gene: TRBV6-1; J gene: TRBJ1-1; D gene: NA; clone size: NA; CDR3 protein: CASSNVGGNTEAFF; CDR3 DNA: TGTGCCAGCAGCAACGTGGGGGGGAACACTGAAGCTTTCTTT
V gene: TRBV27; J gene: TRBJ1-1; D gene: NA; clone size: NA; CDR3 protein: CASSAGLPVVSEAFF; CDR3 DNA: TGTGCCAGCAGTGCGGGACTCCCTGTAGTGTCTGAAGCTTTCTTT
V gene: TRBV5-1; J gene: TRBJ1-5; D gene: TRBD1; clone size: NA; CDR3 protein: CASSPRDRGGLCNQPQHF; CDR3 DNA: TGCGCCAGCAGCCCCCGGGACAGGGGAGGGTTGTGCAATCAGCCCCAGCATTTT
V gene: TRBV7-9; J gene: TRBJ2-4; D gene: NA; clone size: NA; CDR3 protein: CASSSPVGAKNIQYF; CDR3 DNA: TGTGCCAGCAGCTCGCCGGTCGGAGCCAAAAACATTCAGTACTTC